These 25 T cell receptor beta chains came from one sample sequenced in a study of T-cell memory formation after mild COVID-19. TCRdb re-called the 5' RACE reads with MiXCR, one entry per CDR3 protein. Of fewer than 450,000 distinct CDR3 sequences in the sample, 24% were seen once. Source material: PBMCs or a T cell subset sorted from them (not recorded which). These receptors came from an adult woman who had mild COVID-19 (a few samples of this study predate the infection). Cell type and time point are not known.

In this sample, this clonotype turned up a few times. The J gene is TRBJ1-2, the V gene TRBV13; maybe TRBD1 (5 bases). The CDR3 has 14 residues. The germline V gene has CDR1 PRHDT and CDR2 FYEKMQ (reference sequence). V lost 8 bases and J 4 bases, leaving 17 bases between the germline ends. In DNA, the CDR3 is TGTGCCAGCGTCGACAGTTCGATGGGCTATGGCTACACCTTC. This encodes CASVDSSMGYGYTF.

This clonotype was seen more than once but under ten times. This rearrangement joins TRBV11-3 to TRBJ1-1, with a tentative D call TRBD1 (5 bases). The CDR3 has 20 residues. Germline V CDR1 and CDR2: SGHNT, YENEEA. V lost 4 bases to trimming and J lost 1 base, with 28 bases between them. The CDR3 DNA reads as TGTGCCAGCAGCTCCTCCCCGAGGGGTACCAGGCCACGGAGGAACACTGAAGCTTTCTTT. This gives the protein CASSSSPRGTRPRRNTEAFF.

The chain carries TRBV19 and TRBJ2-1, with D hard to call. Germline-derived CDR1 and CDR2 are LNHDA and SQIVND (reference sequence). This CDR3 contains 13 residues. V was pared by 2 bases and J by 12 bases, with 14 bases between. The CDR3 is CASSIIPAALQFF. CDR3 DNA sequence: TGTGCCAGTAGTATAATTCCGGCGGCCTTGCAGTTCTTC.

The CDR3 DNA follows: TGCGCCAGCAGCTTGGCCTCCTGGGGACCTAGCACAGATACGCAGTATTTT. Translated, it gives CASSLASWGPSTDTQYF. The chain combines TRBV5-1 with TRBJ2-3; D possibly uses TRBD1 or TRBD2 (5 bases each). Germline loops: CDR1 SGHRS, CDR2 YFSETQ. The CDR3 is 17 amino acids. Trimming stripped 0 bases from V and 0 bases from J, with 14 bases between.

At least ten counts were recorded for this clonotype. This chain joins TRBV7-9 and TRBJ1-1; the D is unclear. Trimming shortened V by 1 base and J by 6 bases, and 6 bases separated the two germline ends. The CDR3 spans 12 residues. Germline CDR1 reads SEHNR; CDR2 reads FQNEAQ (reference sequence). CDR3 in DNA: TGTGCCAGCAGCTTAGTAGGGCCTGAAGCTTTCTTT. It yields the protein CASSLVGPEAFF.

This clonotype has only a few counts. The CDR3 region has the DNA TGCAGCGTTCTTCAGGGCAACAATCAGCCCCAGCATTTT. Protein: CSVLQGNNQPQHF. V is TRBV29-1 and J is TRBJ1-5; weak D call: TRBD1 (5 bases). Trimming cost V 5 bases and J 3 bases, with 11 bases left between them. The CDR3 consists of 13 residues. Per the germline V gene, CDR1 is SQVTM and CDR2 is ANQGSEA.

Only a few counts were recorded for this clonotype. The chain combines TRBV7-9 with TRBJ1-1; TRBD1 is a possible D gene (6 bases). This CDR3 comprises 15 residues. Trimming left V 4 bases short and J 1 base short, with 13 bases between. CDR1 SEHNR and CDR2 FQNEAQ come from the germline V gene (reference sequence). The CDR3 is CASSYQGLQNTEAFF. In DNA form, the CDR3 reads TGTGCCAGCAGCTATCAGGGGCTGCAGAACACTGAAGCTTTCTTT. The variable domain in full, completed from reference TRBV7-9 and TRBJ1-1, reads DTGVSQNPRHKITKRGQNVTFRCDPISEHNRLYWYRQTLGQGPEFLTYFQNEAQLEKSRLLSDRFSAERPKGSFSTLEIQRTEQGDSAMYLCASSYQGLQNTEAFFGQGTRLTVV.

Comment on this clonotype: One junction end disagrees with the germline gene, perhaps due to a read error. V is TRBV7-7 and J is TRBJ2-5; the D call may be TRBD1 or TRBD2 (7 bases each). The CDR3 loop spans 14 amino acids. Germline CDR1 is SSHAT and CDR2 is FNYEAQ (reference sequence). The chain's CDR3 is CASSPGTAGETQYF. In DNA form, the CDR3 reads TGTGCTAGCAGCCCTGGGACAGCGGGGGAGACCCAGTACTTC.

V and J are TRBV29-1 and TRBJ2-1; TRBD2 matches 11 bases. The CDR3 sequence is 15 residues long. V was clipped by 5 bases and J by 4 bases; unmatched bases: 7. Germline V gene data show CDR1 as SQVTM and CDR2 as ANQGSEA. CDR3 nucleotides: TGCAGCGTTCTCCAGGGACTAGCGGTGTACAATGAGCAGTTCTTC. It yields the protein CSVLQGLAVYNEQFF.

This chain joins TRBV10-3 and TRBJ2-2, with D possibly TRBD1 on 5 matching bases. Trimming removed 5 bases at V and 0 bases at J, with 10 bases between. The germline gives CDR1 ENHRY, CDR2 SYGVKD. There are 15 residues in the CDR3. The CDR3 coding sequence is TGTGCCATCAGTAACAGGAGCCCGAACACCGGGGAGCTGTTTTTT. It encodes CAISNRSPNTGELFF.

In this sample, this clonotype turned up a few times. The chain has TRBV2 and TRBJ1-5; tentatively, D is TRBD1 (6 bases). The V end was cut by 6 bases, the J end by 4 bases, with 13 bases between. This CDR3 region has 14 residues. CDR1 is SNHLY, CDR2 FYNNEI, per germline. CDR3 amino acids: CASRRGDINQPQHF. The DNA of the CDR3 is TGTGCCAGCAGAAGAGGGGACATTAATCAGCCCCAGCATTTT.

This clonotype showed up just a few times. This rearrangement joins TRBV15 to TRBJ2-2; the match to TRBD1 covers 8 bases. This CDR3 comprises 14 residues. J was trimmed by 4 bases and V by 6 bases; bases with no gene match: 4. Germline V gene data show CDR1 as LNHNV and CDR2 as YYDKDF (reference sequence). The CDR3 nucleotides read TGTGCCACCAGAATCGACAGGGGCACCGGGGAGCTGTTTTTT. It yields the protein CATRIDRGTGELFF.

The chain is built from TRBV7-2 and TRBJ2-2; weak D call: TRBD1 (6 bases). V was shortened by 1 base and J by 5 bases, with 14 bases between the two germline ends. This CDR3 has 16 residues. CDR1 is SGHTA, CDR2 FQGNSA, per germline. The CDR3 DNA follows: TGTGCCAGCAGCTTAGTCCCGGGACACAGGACCGGGGAGCTGTTTTTT. This encodes CASSLVPGHRTGELFF.

This clonotype has only a few counts. The rearrangement uses TRBV12-3 or TRBV12-4 and TRBJ2-7, with D perhaps matching TRBD1 (6 bases). There are 15 residues in the CDR3. The V end was cut by 3 bases, the J end by 1 base, with 13 bases between. The DNA for the CDR3 is TGTGCCAGCAGTTTGCCGGACAGAGTTTCCTACGAGCAGTACTTC. This translates into CASSLPDRVSYEQYF.

This clonotype was counted a few times. This rearrangement joins TRBV5-1 to TRBJ2-7, with 10 bases identical to TRBD1. The CDR3 contains 17 residues. Germline trimming cut 3 bases from V and 7 bases from J; bases unmatched to any gene: 16. Germline loops: CDR1 SGHRS, CDR2 YFSETQ. For the CDR3, the DNA is TGCGCCAGCAGCTCCCGCCCACCCGGGACAGGGGCTCGGGAGCAGTACTTC. Its translation: CASSSRPPGTGAREQYF.

This clonotype was seen at least ten times. The chain uses TRBV7-2 and TRBJ2-6; D is undetermined. Germline V lookup: CDR1 SGHTA, CDR2 FQGNSA. Trimming removed 8 bases from V and 0 bases from J, with 2 bases in between. The CDR3 is 12 amino acids. The chain's CDR3 is CASGSGANVLTF. Here the CDR3 DNA reads TGTGCCAGCGGCTCTGGGGCCAACGTCCTGACTTTC.

This clonotype showed up just a few times. CDR3 nucleotides: TGCAGCGTTGACATGGGTACCGATACGCAGTATTTT. Translated, it gives CSVDMGTDTQYF. The gene calls are TRBV29-1 and TRBJ2-3; no definite D call. CDR3 length: 12 amino acids. The germline V gene encodes CDR1 SQVTM and CDR2 ANQGSEA. V was cut by 3 bases and J by 6 bases, with 10 bases left in between.

This clonotype appeared a few times. This rearrangement joins TRBV4-2 to TRBJ2-1; 8 bases agree with TRBD2. The CDR3 is 12 amino acids. V dropped 0 bases and J dropped 12; count of bases not matched to a gene: 1. Germline CDR1 LGHNA, CDR2 YNFKEQ. For the CDR3, the DNA is TGTGCCAGCAGCCAAGAACGGGGGGGGCAGTTCTTC. Its protein is CASSQERGGQFF.

V gene TRBV7-9 combines with J gene TRBJ1-1; 9 bases line up with TRBD1. From germline, CDR1 is SEHNR and CDR2 FQNEAQ (reference sequence). This CDR3 has 15 amino acids. Germline trimming cut 5 bases from V and 2 bases from J; bases unmatched to any gene: 6. The CDR3 sequence is CASSPQQGANTEAFF. For the CDR3, the DNA is TGTGCCAGCAGCCCTCAACAGGGGGCAAACACTGAAGCTTTCTTT.

This chain links TRBV27 with TRBJ2-2, with D possibly matching TRBD1 (6 bases). The CDR3 is 16 amino acids. With 3 bases removed from V and 4 bases from J, the gap between germline ends came to 15 bases. CDR1 MNHEY and CDR2 SMNVEV come from the germline V gene (reference sequence). CDR3 loop: CASSFSGQPGTGELFF. The DNA for the CDR3 is TGTGCCAGCAGTTTCTCCGGACAGCCGGGCACCGGGGAGCTGTTTTTT.

Comment on this clonotype: One end of the junction is discordant with germline, which a read error may explain. The genes are TRBV11-2 and TRBJ2-1, with TRBD2 as a possible D gene (5 bases). This CDR3 has 14 residues. Germline V lookup: CDR1 SGHAT, CDR2 FQNNGV. CDR3 nucleotide sequence: TGTGCCAGCAGCACGGGAACGGAAATCAATCAGCAGTTCTTC. Its translation is CASSTGTEINQQFF.

In its sample, this clonotype was seen a few times. This rearrangement joins TRBV10-3 to TRBJ2-1; a possible D gene is TRBD1 (6 bases). The germline CDR1 and CDR2 sequences are ENHRY and SYGVKD. The V gene lost 3 bases and the J gene lost 9 bases, with 12 bases spanning the gap. The CDR3 extends over 13 amino acids. As DNA, the CDR3 is TGTGCCATCAGTGAAAGTGAAGGGGGTGAGCAGTTCTTC. Translated: CAISESEGGEQFF.

The sample holds a few counts of this clonotype. The chain joins TRBV7-9 to TRBJ2-5; tentative D call: TRBD2 (6 bases). Germline values: CDR1 SEHNR, CDR2 FQNEAQ (reference sequence). Between the trimmed V and J ends, which lost 5 bases and 7 bases, there was a span of 17 bases. The CDR3 loop spans 14 amino acids. The CDR3 coding sequence is TGTGCCAGCAGCCCCCCGGGCTTAGCGGCGACCCAGTACTTC. The encoded protein is CASSPPGLAATQYF. Full variable domain (missing parts from reference TRBV7-9 and TRBJ2-5): DTGVSQNPRHKITKRGQNVTFRCDPISEHNRLYWYRQTLGQGPEFLTYFQNEAQLEKSRLLSDRFSAERPKGSFSTLEIQRTEQGDSAMYLCASSPPGLAATQYFGPGTRLLVL.

This clonotype has just a few counts. CDR3 region: CASSVARDRDTSGNTIYF. DNA for the CDR3: TGTGCCAGCAGCGTTGCACGCGACAGGGACACCTCTGGAAACACCATATATTTT. The rearrangement links TRBV9 to TRBJ1-3; 7 bases align to TRBD1. Per germline, CDR1 SGDLS and CDR2 YYNGEE. The CDR3 is 18 residues long. With 2 bases clipped from V and 0 bases from J, the junction kept 11 bases outside the gene matches. The variable domain in full, completed from reference TRBV9 and TRBJ1-3, reads DSGVTQTPKHLITATGQRVTLRCSPRSGDLSVYWYQQSLDQGLQFLIQYYNGEERAKGNILERFSAQQFPDLHSELNLSSLELGDSALYFCASSVARDRDTSGNTIYFGEGSWLTVV.

The chain combines TRBV30 with TRBJ2-7; D is ambiguous. Germline-derived CDR1 and CDR2 are GTSNPN and SVGIG (reference sequence). The V and J ends lost 1 base and 3 bases respectively, with 7 bases between them. CDR3 size: 12 residues. DNA of the CDR3: TGTGCCTGGAGTGGAACGAGCTACGAGCAGTACTTC. As protein: CAWSGTSYEQYF. Combining the CDR3 with reference TRBV30 and TRBJ2-7 gives the whole variable domain SQTIHQWPATLVQPVGSPLSLECTVEGTSNPNLYWYRQAAGRGLQLLFYSVGIGQISSEVPQNLSASRPQDRQFILSSKKLLLSDSGFYLCAWSGTSYEQYFGPGTRLTVT.